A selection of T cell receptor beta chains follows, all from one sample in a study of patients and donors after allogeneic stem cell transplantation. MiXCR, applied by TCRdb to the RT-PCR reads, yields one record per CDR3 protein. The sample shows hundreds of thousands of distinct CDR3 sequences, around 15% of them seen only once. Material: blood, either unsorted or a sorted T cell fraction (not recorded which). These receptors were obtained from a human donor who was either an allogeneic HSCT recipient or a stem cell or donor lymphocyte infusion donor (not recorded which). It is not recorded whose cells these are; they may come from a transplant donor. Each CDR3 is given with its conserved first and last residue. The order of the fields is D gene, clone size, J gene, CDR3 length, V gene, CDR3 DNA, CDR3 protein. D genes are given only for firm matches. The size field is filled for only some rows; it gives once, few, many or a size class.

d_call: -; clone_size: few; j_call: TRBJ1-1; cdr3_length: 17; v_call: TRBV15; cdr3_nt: TGTGCCACCAGCAGCAGCCCGGGACACCTTATGAACACTGAAGCTTTCTTT; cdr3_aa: CATSSSPGHLMNTEAFF
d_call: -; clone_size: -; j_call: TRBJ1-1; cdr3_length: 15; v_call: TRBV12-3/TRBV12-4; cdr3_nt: TGTGCCAGCAGCATATACGAGTTATGGAACACTGAAGCTTTCTTT; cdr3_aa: CASSIYELWNTEAFF
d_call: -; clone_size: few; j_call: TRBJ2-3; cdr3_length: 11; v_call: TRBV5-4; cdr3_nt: TGTGCCAGCGTCACGGGAGATACGCAGTATTTT; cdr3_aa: CASVTGDTQYF
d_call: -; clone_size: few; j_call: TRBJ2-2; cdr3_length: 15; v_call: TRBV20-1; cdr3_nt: TGCAGTGCTAGAGATGCCGGAGCGAACACCGGGGAGCTGTTTTTT; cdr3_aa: CSARDAGANTGELFF
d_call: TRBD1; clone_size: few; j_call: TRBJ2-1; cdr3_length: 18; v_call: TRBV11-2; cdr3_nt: TGTGCCAGCAGCTCCGCACCGGGACAGGGTTTTAAGAACAATGAGCAGTTCTTC; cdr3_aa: CASSSAPGQGFKNNEQFF
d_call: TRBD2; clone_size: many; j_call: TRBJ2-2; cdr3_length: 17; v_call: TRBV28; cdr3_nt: TGTGCCAGCAGTTTAGGCGTTCGGGGGAGGGCCACCGGGGAGCTGTTTTTT; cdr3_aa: CASSLGVRGRATGELFF
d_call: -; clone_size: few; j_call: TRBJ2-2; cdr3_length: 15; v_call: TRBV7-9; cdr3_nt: TGTGCCAGCAGCTTACCCGTCGGTCCACCCGGGGAGCTGTTTTTT; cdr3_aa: CASSLPVGPPGELFF
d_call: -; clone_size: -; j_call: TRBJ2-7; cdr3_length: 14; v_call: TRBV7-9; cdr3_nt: TGTGCCAGCAGCCCCTCCGGGGCCGCCTACGAGCAGTACTTC; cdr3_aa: CASSPSGAAYEQYF
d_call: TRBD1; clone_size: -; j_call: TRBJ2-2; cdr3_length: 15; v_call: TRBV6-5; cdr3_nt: TGTGCCAGCAGTTACGGGACAGTAGAAGGCGGGGAGCTGTTTTTT; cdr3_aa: CASSYGTVEGGELFF
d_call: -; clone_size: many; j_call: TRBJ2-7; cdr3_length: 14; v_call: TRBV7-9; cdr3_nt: TGTGCCAGCAGCCAGACCGCCAGCTCCTACGAGCAGTACTTC; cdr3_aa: CASSQTASSYEQYF